This passage covers 8 T cell receptor beta chains from one sample sequenced in a study of T-cell memory formation after mild COVID-19. TCRdb re-called the 5' RACE reads through MiXCR, storing one row per CDR3 protein. The data show just under 150,000 distinct CDR3 sequences, with 15% to 20% seen just once and under 2.5% held by the top ten. The sequenced sample consisted of PBMCs or a T cell subset sorted from them (not recorded which). The source is an adult woman who had mild COVID-19 (a few samples of this study predate the infection). Cell type and time point are not known.

V gene TRBV10-3 combines with J gene TRBJ2-6, with 8 positions matching TRBD1. Germline assignment: CDR1 ENHRY and CDR2 SYGVKD. This CDR3 has 16 residues. V dropped 2 bases and J dropped 2; count of bases not matched to a gene: 2. Here the CDR3 DNA reads TGTGCCATCAGTGAGGCAGGGGGCGCTGGGGCCAACGTCCTGACTTTC. This codes for CAISEAGGAGANVLTF.

This clonotype came up a few times. This sequence joins TRBV12-3 or TRBV12-4 and TRBJ2-1, with TRBD2 identical over 13 bases. Unmatched junction bases numbered 12, after V lost 7 bases and J lost 9 bases. The CDR3 sequence is 16 residues long. The CDR3 region has the DNA TGTGCCAGCACCCTCGGACTAGCGGGGGCCGGGGGTGAGCAGTTCTTC. Its translation is CASTLGLAGAGGEQFF.

This clonotype was found a few times. At one of its ends the junction is not consistent with the germline gene, which may arise from a read error. The chain uses TRBV7-7 and TRBJ2-1; D is tentatively TRBD1 or TRBD2 (5 bases each). The CDR3 consists of 11 residues. The germline V gene encodes CDR1 SSHAT and CDR2 FNYEAQ (reference sequence). Written as DNA, the CDR3 is TGTGCTAGCAGCTCCGGGACTGAGCAGTTCTTC. It codes for CASSSGTEQFF.

There are a few counts of this clonotype. The CDR3 protein is CASSRFNYEQYF. In nucleotides, the CDR3 is TGTGCCAGCAGCCGTTTTAACTACGAGCAGTACTTC. The V and J genes are TRBV7-2 and TRBJ2-7, with D unresolved. The CDR3 is 12 residues long. Between the trimmed V and J ends, which lost 5 bases and 3 bases, there was a span of 8 bases. The germline V gene has CDR1 SGHTA and CDR2 FQGNSA. Variable domain in full (rest from reference TRBV7-2 and TRBJ2-7): GAGVSQSPSNKVTEKGKDVELRCDPISGHTALYWYRQSLGQGLEFLIYFQGNSAPDKSGLPSDRFSAERTGGSVSTLTIQRTQQEDSAVYLCASSRFNYEQYFGPGTRLTVT.

This clonotype showed up just a few times. The chain has TRBV27 and TRBJ2-7, with 12 bases lining up with TRBD1. This CDR3 is built from 16 residues. With V trimmed by 2 bases and J by 3 bases, 5 bases remained unmatched. The germline gives CDR1 MNHEY, CDR2 SMNVEV (reference sequence). CDR3 amino acids: CASSLRGTGGRYEQYF. In nucleotides, the CDR3 is TGTGCCAGCAGTTTAAGAGGGACAGGGGGCCGCTACGAGCAGTACTTC.

This clonotype was observed a handful of times. The rearrangement uses TRBV20-1 and TRBJ1-5, with a possible D match to TRBD1 (6 bases). This CDR3 has 15 amino acids. Germline values: CDR1 DFQATT, CDR2 SNEGSKA (reference sequence). Trimming cost V 4 bases and J 3 bases, with 16 bases left between them. CDR3 sequence: CSATNVRGLNQPQHF. The CDR3 nucleotides are TGCAGTGCTACAAACGTACGGGGGCTCAATCAGCCCCAGCATTTT.

The rearrangement joins TRBV6-1 to TRBJ2-7; D is possibly TRBD1 (6 bases). V was shortened by 6 bases and J by 2 bases, with 14 bases between the two germline ends. CDR3 length: 14 residues. The V gene's germline CDR1 is MNHNS and CDR2 SASEGT. CDR3 region: CASSAQGGPYEQYF. Here the CDR3 DNA reads TGTGCCAGCAGCGCGCAAGGGGGTCCCTACGAGCAGTACTTC.

The gene calls are TRBV6-5 and TRBJ2-3; unclear D gene. The germline gives CDR1 MNHEY, CDR2 SVGAGI. V was clipped by 3 bases and J by 1 base, with 5 bases between them. The CDR3 is made up of 13 amino acids. The CDR3 loop reads CASSYQRTDTQYF. The CDR3 bases are TGTGCCAGCAGTTATCAGCGCACAGATACGCAGTATTTT.